This is a list of T cell receptor beta chains from one sample in a study of cytomegalovirus exposure and HLA in healthy donors. Profiled with immunoSEQ multiplex PCR; TCRdb holds only in-frame clones, not every one. The data contain about 55,000 clones, around four fifths of them singletons. The sequenced sample consisted of PBMCs. The source of these receptors is a man aged 25-45 years in good health and CMV-seronegative. CDR3s include the opening cysteine and the closing phenylalanine or tryptophan. Fields, in order: J gene, V gene, D gene, clone size, CDR3 DNA, CDR3 protein. A D gene is named only where the DNA matches it firmly. Clone size is shown for a subset of rows, as once, few, many or a class of expanded clone.

J gene: TRBJ1-1
V gene: TRBV30
D gene: -
clone size: once
CDR3 DNA: TGTGCCTGGAGTGTACAAACTGAAGCTTTCTTT
CDR3 protein: CAWSVQTEAFF

J gene: TRBJ2-3
V gene: TRBV5-1
D gene: -
clone size: few
CDR3 DNA: TGCGCCAGCAGCCTAGGACAGAGCACAGATACGCAGTATTTT
CDR3 protein: CASSLGQSTDTQYF

J gene: TRBJ2-2
V gene: TRBV5-5
D gene: TRBD1
clone size: -
CDR3 DNA: TGTGCCAGCAGCTTCCGTGGACAGGGGGCAGAGACCGGGGAGCTGTTTTTT
CDR3 protein: CASSFRGQGAETGELFF

J gene: TRBJ1-2
V gene: TRBV28
D gene: -
clone size: -
CDR3 DNA: TGTGCCAGCAGTTTAGGAGGGCAGGGACCGCATGGCTACACCTTC
CDR3 protein: CASSLGGQGPHGYTF

J gene: TRBJ2-1
V gene: TRBV4-1
D gene: TRBD1
clone size: -
CDR3 DNA: TGCGCCAGCAGCCAAGAGGGACAGGGGGGTGAGCAGTTCTTC
CDR3 protein: CASSQEGQGGEQFF

J gene: TRBJ1-1
V gene: TRBV19
D gene: -
clone size: -
CDR3 DNA: TGTGCCAGCTCGGAACAGGTGAACACTGAAGCTTTCTTT
CDR3 protein: CASSEQVNTEAFF

J gene: TRBJ1-1
V gene: TRBV7-2
D gene: -
clone size: once
CDR3 DNA: TGTGCCAGCAGCTTATCCTTGACAGTTCGGGAAGCTTTCTTT
CDR3 protein: CASSLSLTVREAFF

J gene: TRBJ1-1
V gene: TRBV19
D gene: -
clone size: -
CDR3 DNA: TGTGCCAGTACCCCCGCAGAGGGCAGCTTGAGAACTGAAGCTTTCTTT
CDR3 protein: CASTPAEGSLRTEAFF

J gene: TRBJ2-3
V gene: TRBV4-2
D gene: TRBD2
clone size: -
CDR3 DNA: TGTGCCAGCAGCCAGGGAAGCGGGGCTAGCACAGATACGCAGTATTTT
CDR3 protein: CASSQGSGASTDTQYF

J gene: TRBJ1-2
V gene: TRBV18
D gene: TRBD1
clone size: -
CDR3 DNA: TGTGCCAGCTCACCCGGGACAGCTGATGGCTACACCTTC
CDR3 protein: CASSPGTADGYTF

J gene: TRBJ2-3
V gene: TRBV11-3
D gene: TRBD2
clone size: -
CDR3 DNA: TGTGCCAGCAGCACGGGACTAGCGGGGGCCTTGCAGTATTTT
CDR3 protein: CASSTGLAGALQYF

J gene: TRBJ1-6
V gene: TRBV5-5
D gene: TRBD1
clone size: -
CDR3 DNA: TGTGCCAGCAGCTTGCAATTCGGACAGGGACGTTCACCCCTCCACTTT
CDR3 protein: CASSLQFGQGRSPLHF

J gene: TRBJ1-2
V gene: TRBV9
D gene: -
clone size: -
CDR3 DNA: TGTGCCAGCAGCGTTGGGCAGAATAACTATGGCTACACCTTC
CDR3 protein: CASSVGQNNYGYTF

J gene: TRBJ1-1
V gene: TRBV7-9
D gene: -
clone size: once
CDR3 DNA: TGTGCCAGCAGCTCGGAGAGAAACACTGAAGCTTTCTTT
CDR3 protein: CASSSERNTEAFF

J gene: TRBJ2-7
V gene: TRBV7-9
D gene: -
clone size: once
CDR3 DNA: TGTGCCAGCAGCTTTATCTCCTACGAGCAGTACTTC
CDR3 protein: CASSFISYEQYF

J gene: TRBJ2-1
V gene: TRBV6-6
D gene: -
clone size: -
CDR3 DNA: TGTGCCAGCAGTTACTCGGACAACAATGAGCAGTTCTTC
CDR3 protein: CASSYSDNNEQFF

J gene: TRBJ2-1
V gene: TRBV5-1
D gene: TRBD1
clone size: -
CDR3 DNA: TGCGCCAGCAGCTTGAACAGGGGGCAGTACAATGAGCAGTTCTTC
CDR3 protein: CASSLNRGQYNEQFF

J gene: TRBJ2-2
V gene: TRBV4-1
D gene: -
clone size: -
CDR3 DNA: TGCGCCAGCAGCCAAGGAGTCCAGCGGAGCCACACCGGGGAGCTGTTTTTT
CDR3 protein: CASSQGVQRSHTGELFF

J gene: TRBJ2-7
V gene: TRBV7-3
D gene: -
clone size: -
CDR3 DNA: TGTGCCAGCAGCTTATGGGCAGGCAGCTCCTACGAGCAGTACTTC
CDR3 protein: CASSLWAGSSYEQYF

J gene: TRBJ1-6
V gene: TRBV5-8
D gene: TRBD1
clone size: -
CDR3 DNA: TGTGCCAGCAGCTTACGGGACAGCTTTAATTCACCCCTCCACTTT
CDR3 protein: CASSLRDSFNSPLHF

J gene: TRBJ2-2
V gene: TRBV7-3
D gene: TRBD1
clone size: -
CDR3 DNA: TGTGCCAGCAGCATGGACAGGACCGGGGAGCTGTTTTTT
CDR3 protein: CASSMDRTGELFF

J gene: TRBJ1-2
V gene: TRBV4-3
D gene: -
clone size: -
CDR3 DNA: TGCGCCAGCAGCCAAGGACAGAACAACTATGGCTACACCTTC
CDR3 protein: CASSQGQNNYGYTF

J gene: TRBJ2-1
V gene: TRBV27
D gene: TRBD1
clone size: -
CDR3 DNA: TGTGCCAGCAGTTCGCACCGGGACAGGGGTCCGAATGAGCAGTTCTTC
CDR3 protein: CASSSHRDRGPNEQFF

J gene: TRBJ2-7
V gene: TRBV10-3
D gene: -
clone size: -
CDR3 DNA: TGTGCCATCGGTTGGGGGCGCTACGAGCAGTACTTC
CDR3 protein: CAIGWGRYEQYF

J gene: TRBJ2-3
V gene: TRBV7-2
D gene: -
clone size: -
CDR3 DNA: TGTGCCAGCAGCTTAGGCCTAGATATAGATACGCAGTATTTT
CDR3 protein: CASSLGLDIDTQYF

J gene: TRBJ1-5
V gene: TRBV6-5
D gene: TRBD1
clone size: -
CDR3 DNA: TGTGCCAGCAGAACGACAGGGGATAGCAATCAGCCCCAGCATTTT
CDR3 protein: CASRTTGDSNQPQHF

J gene: TRBJ2-5
V gene: TRBV5-8
D gene: -
clone size: few
CDR3 DNA: TGTGCCAGCAGCTGGGGGGAGATTATGAAGACCCAGTACTTC
CDR3 protein: CASSWGEIMKTQYF

J gene: TRBJ1-5
V gene: TRBV10-3
D gene: -
clone size: -
CDR3 DNA: TGTGCCATCAGTGAGCTCGGCGGCTGGGGCAATCAGCCCCAGCATTTT
CDR3 protein: CAISELGGWGNQPQHF

J gene: TRBJ1-1
V gene: TRBV5-5
D gene: TRBD1
clone size: once
CDR3 DNA: TGTGCCAGCAGCCCGATAATGACAGGGGTCACTGAAGCTTTCTTT
CDR3 protein: CASSPIMTGVTEAFF

J gene: TRBJ2-7
V gene: TRBV4-1
D gene: -
clone size: -
CDR3 DNA: TGCGCCAGCAGCCCCCCCGGTCAGGGCGGGACCTACGAGCAGTACTTC
CDR3 protein: CASSPPGQGGTYEQYF

J gene: TRBJ2-4
V gene: TRBV7-3
D gene: TRBD2
clone size: -
CDR3 DNA: TGTGCCAGCAGCTCTTCCGGGACCGCGGGGGACATTCAGTACTTC
CDR3 protein: CASSSSGTAGDIQYF

J gene: TRBJ1-1
V gene: TRBV28
D gene: -
clone size: -
CDR3 DNA: TGTGCCAGCAGTTTTAGCGGGGGGAGGGCTGAAGCTTTCTTT
CDR3 protein: CASSFSGGRAEAFF

J gene: TRBJ2-1
V gene: TRBV5-1
D gene: TRBD1
clone size: once
CDR3 DNA: TGCGCCAGCAGCTTGAGGACAGGGGGGGATGAGCAGTTCTTC
CDR3 protein: CASSLRTGGDEQFF

J gene: TRBJ1-1
V gene: TRBV15
D gene: TRBD1
clone size: -
CDR3 DNA: TGTGCCACCAGCAGAGATACAGGGGGCGACACTGAAGCTTTCTTT
CDR3 protein: CATSRDTGGDTEAFF

J gene: TRBJ2-2
V gene: TRBV19
D gene: -
clone size: -
CDR3 DNA: TGTGCCAGTAGTCCCCACTCCACCGGGGAGCTGTTTTTT
CDR3 protein: CASSPHSTGELFF

J gene: TRBJ2-7
V gene: TRBV11-3
D gene: TRBD1
clone size: -
CDR3 DNA: TGTGCCAGCAGCTTAAAAGGGACAGGGGCCCTCAGGGGATTCTACGAGCAGTACTTC
CDR3 protein: CASSLKGTGALRGFYEQYF

J gene: TRBJ2-1
V gene: TRBV4-3
D gene: -
clone size: -
CDR3 DNA: TGCGCCAGCAGCCAAAGACTGAGCTCCTACAATGAGCAGTTCTTC
CDR3 protein: CASSQRLSSYNEQFF

J gene: TRBJ2-3
V gene: TRBV7-2
D gene: TRBD1
clone size: once
CDR3 DNA: TGTGCCAGCAGCCCCGGACAGGCCGGGGATACGCAGTATTTT
CDR3 protein: CASSPGQAGDTQYF

J gene: TRBJ2-7
V gene: TRBV6-6
D gene: -
clone size: -
CDR3 DNA: TGTGCCAGCAGCGGAACAGGGTACTACGAGCAGTACTTC
CDR3 protein: CASSGTGYYEQYF

J gene: TRBJ1-1
V gene: TRBV2
D gene: -
clone size: -
CDR3 DNA: TGTGCCAGCAGTTCGGGGGAGAACACTGAAGCTTTCTTT
CDR3 protein: CASSSGENTEAFF

J gene: TRBJ2-3
V gene: TRBV18
D gene: TRBD2
clone size: -
CDR3 DNA: TGTGCCAGCTCAAGTTCAGCGGGGTTCACAGATACGCAGTATTTT
CDR3 protein: CASSSSAGFTDTQYF

J gene: TRBJ2-3
V gene: TRBV9
D gene: TRBD2
clone size: -
CDR3 DNA: TGTGCCAGCAGCAGACTAGCGGGGGCGAACACAGATACGCAGTATTTT
CDR3 protein: CASSRLAGANTDTQYF